The clone carrying this T cell receptor beta chain was seen once. Its antigen is not known. The source of the sample is a study of OX40 agonist ivuxolimab in advanced cancers. The study, taken as a whole, reports: Circulating CD4+ and CD8+ T cells showed clonal expansion by week 6 at 0.1 to 3.0 mg/kg.

Clones were sequenced by immunoSEQ multiplex PCR, and TCRdb holds only the in-frame ones, with some missing. The sample lists tens of thousands of clones; 75% to 90% were seen once. Samples were taken at baseline and on day 1 of cycles 4 and 7. The CDR3 spans 14 residues. Germline loops: CDR1 SGHDN, CDR2 FVKESK. The V end lost 5 bases, the J end lost 9 bases, and 14 bases lay between the germline ends. The chain links TRBV14 to TRBJ1-6; D is unclear. Specimen: CD4+ or CD8+ T cells sorted from blood, collected in a trial of the OX40 agonist ivuxolimab. This TCR was sampled from an adult with an advanced solid tumor such as melanoma, head and neck, liver or kidney cancer. The CDR3 nucleotides are TGTGCCAGCAGCTCCCGAGGCGCGTCTTCACCCCTCCACTTT. Its protein is CASSSRGASSPLHF.